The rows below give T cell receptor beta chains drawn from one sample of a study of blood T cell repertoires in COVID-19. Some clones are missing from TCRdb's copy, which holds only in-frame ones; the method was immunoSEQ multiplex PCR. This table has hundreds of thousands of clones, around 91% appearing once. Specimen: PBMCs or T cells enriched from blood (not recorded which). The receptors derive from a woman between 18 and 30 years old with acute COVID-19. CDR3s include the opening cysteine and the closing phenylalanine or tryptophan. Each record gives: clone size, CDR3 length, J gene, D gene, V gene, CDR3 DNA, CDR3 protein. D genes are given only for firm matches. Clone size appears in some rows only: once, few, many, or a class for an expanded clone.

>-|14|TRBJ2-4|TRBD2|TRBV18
TGTGCCAGCTCAGTTTCTAGCGGGCTAAACATTCAGTACTTC
CASSVSSGLNIQYF
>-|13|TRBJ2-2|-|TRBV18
TGTGCCAGCTCAGCGAGGGACACCGGGGAGCTGTTTTTT
CASSARDTGELFF
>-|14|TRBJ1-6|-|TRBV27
TGTGCCAGCAGTTTTACCCCGGTAACCGGGAAGCTCCACTTT
CASSFTPVTGKLHF
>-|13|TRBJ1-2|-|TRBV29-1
TGCAGCGTTGCAAAAACAGGGTCCTATGGCTACACCTTC
CSVAKTGSYGYTF
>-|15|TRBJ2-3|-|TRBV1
TGCACCAGCAGCCGAGGGGGTCGAGACACAGATACGCAGTATTTT
CTSSRGGRDTDTQYF
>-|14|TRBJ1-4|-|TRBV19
TGTGCCAGTAGAAATCGGGGGTACGAGGAAAAACTGTTTTTT
CASRNRGYEEKLFF
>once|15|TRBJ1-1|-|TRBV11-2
TGTGCCAGCAGCTTAACCCCACAGGGCAACACTGAAGCTTTCTTT
CASSLTPQGNTEAFF
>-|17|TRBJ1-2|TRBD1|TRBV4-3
TGCGCCAGCAGCCAAAGCCGTACGACAGGGGCTAACTATGGCTACACCTTC
CASSQSRTTGANYGYTF
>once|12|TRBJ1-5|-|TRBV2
TGTGCCAGCTCCCGCGAAAATCAGCCCCAGCATTTT
CASSRENQPQHF
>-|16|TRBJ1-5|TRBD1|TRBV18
TGTGCCAGCTCACCATCGACAGGGAGCCTCGATCAGCCCCAGCATTTT
CASSPSTGSLDQPQHF
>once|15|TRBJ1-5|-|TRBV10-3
TGTGCCACAAGGTCGGGAGGGAAGGGCAATCAGCCCCAGCATTTT
CATRSGGKGNQPQHF
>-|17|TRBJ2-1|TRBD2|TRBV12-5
TGTGCTAGTGGTTTGGACCCTTGGCGGGAGAGTTACAATGAGCAGTTCTTC
CASGLDPWRESYNEQFF
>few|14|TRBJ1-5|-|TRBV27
TGTGCCAGCAGTCCTGACAGTAGCAATCAGCCCCAGCATTTT
CASSPDSSNQPQHF
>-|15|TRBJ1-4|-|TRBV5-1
TGCGCCAGCAGCTTGGGCCCGGGACACATGGAAAAACTGTTTTTT
CASSLGPGHMEKLFF
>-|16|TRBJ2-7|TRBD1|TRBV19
TGTGCCAGTAGTATATGGTCCGGGACAGGGGACTACGAGCAGTACTTC
CASSIWSGTGDYEQYF
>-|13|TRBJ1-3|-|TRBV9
TGTGCCAGCAGCGTAGGGGGGGAGGACACCATATATTTT
CASSVGGEDTIYF
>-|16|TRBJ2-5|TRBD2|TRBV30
TGTGCCTGGGGGGGACTAGCGGGAGTTCTGGGAGAGACCCAGTACTTC
CAWGGLAGVLGETQYF
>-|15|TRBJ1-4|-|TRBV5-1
TGCGCCAGCAGCACCCAAGGGATGGAGGGTGAAAAACTGTTTTTT
CASSTQGMEGEKLFF
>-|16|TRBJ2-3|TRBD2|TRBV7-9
TGTGCCAGCACCCTAGGGGAGGGATGGAAAGCAGATACGCAGTATTTT
CASTLGEGWKADTQYF
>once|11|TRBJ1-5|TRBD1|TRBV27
TGTGCCAGCAGTTCTGGCAGGGGGTGGCATTTT
CASSSGRGWHF
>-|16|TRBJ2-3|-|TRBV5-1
TGCGCCAGCAGCTTGGGTCAGGGGGGACCCACAGATACGCAGTATTTT
CASSLGQGGPTDTQYF
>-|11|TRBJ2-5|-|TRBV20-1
TGCACAATGGGACTCCAAGAGACCCAGTACTTC
CTMGLQETQYF
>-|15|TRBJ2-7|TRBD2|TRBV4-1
TGCGCCAGCAACGCCCTGACTAGCGGGATTCACGAGCAGTACTTC
CASNALTSGIHEQYF
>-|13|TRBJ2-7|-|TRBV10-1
TGCGCCGGAGGCCGAGGGTGTGGAGACGAGCAGTACTTC
CAGGRGCGDEQYF
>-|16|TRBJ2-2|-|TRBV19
TGTGCCAGTAGTATACTAGCGAATACTCACACCGGGGAGCTGTTTTTT
CASSILANTHTGELFF
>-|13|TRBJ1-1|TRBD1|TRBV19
TGTGCCAGTCGGGACAGCAGGAACACTGAAGCTTTCTTT
CASRDSRNTEAFF
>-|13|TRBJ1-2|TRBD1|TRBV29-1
TGCAGCGTACGGACAGGGGTGGGTTATGGCTACACCTTC
CSVRTGVGYGYTF
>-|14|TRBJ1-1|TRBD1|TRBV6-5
TGTGCCAGCAGGCGGGGACAGTTGAACACTGAAGCTTTCTTT
CASRRGQLNTEAFF
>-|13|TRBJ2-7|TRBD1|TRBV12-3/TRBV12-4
TGTGCCAGCAGAGGACAGGGGGTGGACGAGCAGTACTTC
CASRGQGVDEQYF
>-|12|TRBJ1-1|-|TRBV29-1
TGCAGCGTTCACCCCCAGGGTACTGAAGCTTTCTTT
CSVHPQGTEAFF
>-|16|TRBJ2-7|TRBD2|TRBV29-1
TGCAGCGTATCCCTGGGACTAGCGGGTCCCCAGCACGAGCAGTACTTC
CSVSLGLAGPQHEQYF
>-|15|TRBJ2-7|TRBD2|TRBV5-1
TGCGCCAGCACCTTCGGAGGGACTAGCTCCTACGAGCAGTACTTC
CASTFGGTSSYEQYF
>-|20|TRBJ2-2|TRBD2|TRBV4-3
TGCGCCAGCAGCCAAGAAGACACTGCGTGGGAGGGCCCTGGAGAGGGGGAGCTGTTTTTT
CASSQEDTAWEGPGEGELFF
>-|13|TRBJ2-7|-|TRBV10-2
TGCGCCAGCAGTCAGGGGTACTCCTACGAGCAGTACTTC
CASSQGYSYEQYF
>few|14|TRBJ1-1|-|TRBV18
TGTGCCAGCTCACCACGCGCGGAGAACACTGAAGCTTTCTTT
CASSPRAENTEAFF
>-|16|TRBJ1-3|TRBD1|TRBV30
TGTGCCTGGAGTACGACAGGGGGAATTGGTGGAAACACCATATATTTT
CAWSTTGGIGGNTIYF